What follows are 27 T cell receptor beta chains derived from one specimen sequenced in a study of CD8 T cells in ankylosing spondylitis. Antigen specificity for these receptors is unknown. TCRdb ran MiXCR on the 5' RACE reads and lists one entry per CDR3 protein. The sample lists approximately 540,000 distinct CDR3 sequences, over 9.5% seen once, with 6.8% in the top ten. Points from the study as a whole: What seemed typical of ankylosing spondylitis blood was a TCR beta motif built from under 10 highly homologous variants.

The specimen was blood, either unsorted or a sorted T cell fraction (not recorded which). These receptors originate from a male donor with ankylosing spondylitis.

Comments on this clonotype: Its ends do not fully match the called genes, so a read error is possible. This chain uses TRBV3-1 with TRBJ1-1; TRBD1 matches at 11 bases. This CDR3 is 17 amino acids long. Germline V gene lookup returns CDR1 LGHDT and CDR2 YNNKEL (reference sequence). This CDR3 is CASRQGQGARLNTEAFF. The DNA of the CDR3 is TGTGCCAGCAGACAAGGACAGGGGGCCAGATTGAACACTGAAGCTTTCTTT.

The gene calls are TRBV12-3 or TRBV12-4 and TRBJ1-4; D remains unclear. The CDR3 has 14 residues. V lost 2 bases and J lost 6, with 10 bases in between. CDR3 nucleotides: TGTGCCAGCAGTTTAACGACCGGGTATGAAAAACTGTTTTTT. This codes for CASSLTTGYEKLFF.

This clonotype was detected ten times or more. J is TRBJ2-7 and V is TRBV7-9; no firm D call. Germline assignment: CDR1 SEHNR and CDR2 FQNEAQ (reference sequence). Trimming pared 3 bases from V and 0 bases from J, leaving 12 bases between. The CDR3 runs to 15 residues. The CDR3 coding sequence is TGTGCCAGCAGCTTTAGTCCCAGGAGCTCCTACGAGCAGTACTTC. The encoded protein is CASSFSPRSSYEQYF.

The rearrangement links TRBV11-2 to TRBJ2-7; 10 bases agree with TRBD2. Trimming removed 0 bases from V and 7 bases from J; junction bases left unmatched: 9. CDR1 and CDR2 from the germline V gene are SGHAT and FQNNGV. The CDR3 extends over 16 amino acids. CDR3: CASSLDLAGERWEQYV. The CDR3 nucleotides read TGTGCCAGCAGCTTAGACCTAGCGGGAGAACGGTGGGAGCAGTACGTC.

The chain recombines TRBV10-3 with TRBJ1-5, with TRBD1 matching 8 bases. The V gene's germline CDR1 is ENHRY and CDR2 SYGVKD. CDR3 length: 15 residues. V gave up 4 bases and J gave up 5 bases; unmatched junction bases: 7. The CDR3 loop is CAISGQGSLHQPQHF. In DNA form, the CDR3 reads TGTGCCATCAGTGGACAGGGGTCCCTCCATCAGCCCCAGCATTTT.

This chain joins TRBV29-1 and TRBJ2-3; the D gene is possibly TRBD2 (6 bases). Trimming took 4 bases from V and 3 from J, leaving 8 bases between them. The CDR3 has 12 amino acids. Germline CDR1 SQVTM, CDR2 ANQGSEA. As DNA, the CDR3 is TGCAGCGTTGGGGGGGAGACAGATACGCAGTATTTT. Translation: CSVGGETDTQYF.

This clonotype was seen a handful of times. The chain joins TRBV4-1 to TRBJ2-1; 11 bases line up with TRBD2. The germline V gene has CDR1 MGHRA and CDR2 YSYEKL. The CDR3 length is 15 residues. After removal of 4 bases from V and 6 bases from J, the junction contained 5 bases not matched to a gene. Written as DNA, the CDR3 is TGCGCCAGCAGCCTAGCGGGAGGGCCTGTCAATGAGCAGTTCTTC. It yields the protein CASSLAGGPVNEQFF.

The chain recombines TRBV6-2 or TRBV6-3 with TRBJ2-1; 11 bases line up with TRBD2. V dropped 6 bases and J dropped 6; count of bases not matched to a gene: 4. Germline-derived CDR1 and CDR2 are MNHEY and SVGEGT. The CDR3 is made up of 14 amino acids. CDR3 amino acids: CASRLAGEPNEQFF. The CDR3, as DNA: TGTGCCAGCAGACTAGCGGGAGAGCCCAATGAGCAGTTCTTC.

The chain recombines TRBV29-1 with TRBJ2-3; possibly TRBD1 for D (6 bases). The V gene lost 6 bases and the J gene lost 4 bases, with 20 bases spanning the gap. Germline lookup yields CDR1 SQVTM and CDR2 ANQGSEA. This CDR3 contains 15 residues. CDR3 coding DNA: TGCAGCGTGAGCAAGACAGGACGTTTGTCAGATACGCAGTATTTT. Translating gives CSVSKTGRLSDTQYF.

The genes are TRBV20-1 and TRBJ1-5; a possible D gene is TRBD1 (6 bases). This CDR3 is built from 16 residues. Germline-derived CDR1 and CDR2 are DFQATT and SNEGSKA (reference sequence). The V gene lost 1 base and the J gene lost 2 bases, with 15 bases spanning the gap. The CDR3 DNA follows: TGCAGTGCTAGAGGCGTGGGGGCAGGGGGCAATCAGCCCCAGCATTTT. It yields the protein CSARGVGAGGNQPQHF.

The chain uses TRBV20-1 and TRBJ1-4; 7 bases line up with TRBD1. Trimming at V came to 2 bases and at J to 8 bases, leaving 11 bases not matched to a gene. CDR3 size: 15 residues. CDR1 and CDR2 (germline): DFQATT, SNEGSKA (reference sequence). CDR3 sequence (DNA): TGCAGTGCTAGAAAATTCACAGGGGTGAAGGAAAAACTGTTTTTT. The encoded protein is CSARKFTGVKEKLFF.

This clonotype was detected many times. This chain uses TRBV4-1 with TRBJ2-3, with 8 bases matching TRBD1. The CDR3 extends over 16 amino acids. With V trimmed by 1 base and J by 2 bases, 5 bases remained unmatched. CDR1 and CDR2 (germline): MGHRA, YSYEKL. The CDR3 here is CASSQVDRGTTDTQYF. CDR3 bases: TGCGCCAGCAGCCAAGTCGACAGGGGAACCACAGATACGCAGTATTTT.

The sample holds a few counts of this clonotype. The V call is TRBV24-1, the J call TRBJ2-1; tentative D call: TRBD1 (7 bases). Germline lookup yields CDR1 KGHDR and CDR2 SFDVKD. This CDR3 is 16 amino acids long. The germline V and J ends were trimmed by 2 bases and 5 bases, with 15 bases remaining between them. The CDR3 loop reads CATSDSGRGEHNEQFF. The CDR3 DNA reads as TGTGCCACCAGTGATTCTGGCAGGGGGGAACACAATGAGCAGTTCTTC.

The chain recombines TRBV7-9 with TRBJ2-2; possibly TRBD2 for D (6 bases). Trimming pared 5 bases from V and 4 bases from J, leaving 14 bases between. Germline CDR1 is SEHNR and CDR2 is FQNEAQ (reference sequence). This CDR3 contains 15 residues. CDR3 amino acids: CASSLGSGATGELFF. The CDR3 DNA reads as TGTGCCAGCAGCCTAGGATCGGGAGCCACCGGGGAGCTGTTTTTT. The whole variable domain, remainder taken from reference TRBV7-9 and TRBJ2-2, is DTGVSQNPRHKITKRGQNVTFRCDPISEHNRLYWYRQTLGQGPEFLTYFQNEAQLEKSRLLSDRFSAERPKGSFSTLEIQRTEQGDSAMYLCASSLGSGATGELFFGEGSRLTVL.

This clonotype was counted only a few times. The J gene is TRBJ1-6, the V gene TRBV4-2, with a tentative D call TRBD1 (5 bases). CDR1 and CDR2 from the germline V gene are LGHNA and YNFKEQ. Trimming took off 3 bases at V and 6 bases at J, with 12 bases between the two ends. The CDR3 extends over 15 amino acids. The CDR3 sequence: CASSHPGTLNSPLHF. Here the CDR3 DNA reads TGTGCCAGCAGCCACCCCGGGACGCTTAATTCACCCCTCCACTTT.

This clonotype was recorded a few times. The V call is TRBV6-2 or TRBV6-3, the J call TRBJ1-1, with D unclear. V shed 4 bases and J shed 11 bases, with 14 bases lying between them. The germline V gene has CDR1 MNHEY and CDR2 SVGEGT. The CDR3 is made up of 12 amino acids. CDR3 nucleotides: TGTGCCAGCAGTTTGTTGGCGGGGAGGGCTTTCTTT. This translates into CASSLLAGRAFF.

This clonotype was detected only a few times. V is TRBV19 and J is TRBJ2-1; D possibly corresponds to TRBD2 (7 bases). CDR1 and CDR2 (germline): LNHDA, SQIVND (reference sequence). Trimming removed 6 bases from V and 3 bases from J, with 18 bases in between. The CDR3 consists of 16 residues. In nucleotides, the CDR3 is TGTGCCAGTAGCCGCAAGGGGGGGCTCCTCTACAATGAGCAGTTCTTC. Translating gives CASSRKGGLLYNEQFF.

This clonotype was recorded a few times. CDR3 loop: CASSLGPRGYDTEAFF. The DNA for the CDR3 is TGTGCCAGCAGCCTCGGTCCCAGGGGGTATGACACTGAAGCTTTCTTT. The rearrangement joins TRBV3-1 to TRBJ1-1; 7 nucleotides align to TRBD1. Germline CDR1 and CDR2: LGHDT and YNNKEL (reference sequence). The CDR3 extends over 16 amino acids. The trim removed 4 bases at V and 3 bases at J, leaving 11 bases unmatched.

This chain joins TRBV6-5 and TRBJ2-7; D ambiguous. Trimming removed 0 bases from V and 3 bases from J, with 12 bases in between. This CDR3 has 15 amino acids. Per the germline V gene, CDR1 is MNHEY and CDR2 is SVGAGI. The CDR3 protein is CASSYSIGQNYEQYV. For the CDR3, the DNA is TGTGCCAGCAGTTACTCGATTGGGCAGAACTACGAGCAGTACGTC.

The CDR3 here is CATSRDIQGQYF. The CDR3 bases are TGTGCCACCAGCAGAGATATCCAGGGCCAGTACTTC. V gene TRBV15 combines with J gene TRBJ2-5, with D possibly TRBD1 on 5 matching bases. CDR3 length: 12 residues. V was pared by 0 bases and J by 10 bases, with 9 bases between. CDR1 and CDR2 from the germline V gene are LNHNV and YYDKDF (reference sequence). Filled out from reference TRBV15 and TRBJ2-5, the complete variable domain reads DAMVIQNPRYQVTQFGKPVTLSCSQTLNHNVMYWYQQKSSQAPKLLFHYYDKDFNNEADTPDNFQSRRPNTSFCFLDIRSPGLGDTAMYLCATSRDIQGQYFGPGTRLLVL.

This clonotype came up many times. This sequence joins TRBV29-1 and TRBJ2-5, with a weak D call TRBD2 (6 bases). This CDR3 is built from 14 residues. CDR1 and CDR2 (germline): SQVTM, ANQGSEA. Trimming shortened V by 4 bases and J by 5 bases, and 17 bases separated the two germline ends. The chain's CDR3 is CSVGGPGASETQYF. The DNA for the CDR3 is TGCAGCGTTGGTGGACCGGGAGCTTCGGAGACCCAGTACTTC.

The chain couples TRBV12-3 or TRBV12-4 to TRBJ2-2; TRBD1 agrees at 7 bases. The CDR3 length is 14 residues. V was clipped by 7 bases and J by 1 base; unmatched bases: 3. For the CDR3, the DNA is TGTGCCAGCATGAGGGACAGGAACACCGGGGAGCTGTTTTTT. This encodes CASMRDRNTGELFF.

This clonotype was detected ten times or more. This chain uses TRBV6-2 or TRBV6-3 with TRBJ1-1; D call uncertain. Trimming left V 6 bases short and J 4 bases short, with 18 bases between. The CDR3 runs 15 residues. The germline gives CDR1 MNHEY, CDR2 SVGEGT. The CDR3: CASRRRQGSVTEAFF. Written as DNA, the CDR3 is TGTGCCAGCAGGAGACGACAAGGGTCGGTCACTGAAGCTTTCTTT.

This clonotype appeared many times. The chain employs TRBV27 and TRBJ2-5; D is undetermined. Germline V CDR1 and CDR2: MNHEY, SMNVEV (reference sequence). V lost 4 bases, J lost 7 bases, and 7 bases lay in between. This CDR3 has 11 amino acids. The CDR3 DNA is TGTGCCAGCAGTTATTCGGGGACCCAGTACTTC. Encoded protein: CASSYSGTQYF.

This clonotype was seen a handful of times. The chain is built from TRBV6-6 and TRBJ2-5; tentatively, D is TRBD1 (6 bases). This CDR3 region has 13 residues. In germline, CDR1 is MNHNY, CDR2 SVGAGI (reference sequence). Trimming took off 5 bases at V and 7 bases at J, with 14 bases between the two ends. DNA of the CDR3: TGTGCCAGCAGTCCGCAGGGGCAGGGGACCCAGTACTTC. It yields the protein CASSPQGQGTQYF.

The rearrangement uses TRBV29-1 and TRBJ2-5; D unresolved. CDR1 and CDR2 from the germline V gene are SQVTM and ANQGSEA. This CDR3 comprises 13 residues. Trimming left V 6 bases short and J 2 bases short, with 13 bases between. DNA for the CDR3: TGCAGCGTCCCCCCACAGCCACAAGAGACCCAGTACTTC. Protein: CSVPPQPQETQYF.

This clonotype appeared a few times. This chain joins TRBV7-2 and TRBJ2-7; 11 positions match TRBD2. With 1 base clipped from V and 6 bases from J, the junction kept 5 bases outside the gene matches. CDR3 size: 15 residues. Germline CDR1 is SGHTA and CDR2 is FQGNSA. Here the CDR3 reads CASSLEASGRSEQYF. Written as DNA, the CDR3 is TGTGCCAGCAGCTTAGAGGCTAGCGGGAGGTCCGAGCAGTACTTC.